Below are 21 T cell receptor beta chains sequenced from a single sample in a study of blood T cell repertoires in COVID-19 (dated by TCRdb to about 2020). Libraries were prepared through the immunoSEQ multiplex PCR assay. The source is immuneACCESS, and TCRdb retained only in-frame sequences with V and J called. Part of the clones is not carried over; for the studies checked, unresolved V genes explain less than half of this, and the remainder is unexplained. The sample records 200,000 to 250,000 clones, approximately 83% of which are singletons. Approximately 4% of the sample is held by the ten biggest clonotypes. Material: PBMCs or T cells enriched from blood (not recorded which). These receptors all stem from a woman between 40 and 55 years old who had been exposed to COVID-19.

The chain combines TRBV18 with TRBJ2-7; the D gene is possibly TRBD2 (5 bases). V lost 2 bases and J lost 7, with 12 bases in between. In germline, CDR1 is KGHSH, CDR2 LQKENI. The CDR3 is 13 residues long. CDR3 in DNA: TGTGCCAGCTCACCAGGAGGTCGGGTTGAGCAGTACTTC. Residues: CASSPGGRVEQYF.

The CDR3 sequence: CATPPTGGKSTVGGELFF. CDR3 nucleotide sequence: TGTGCCACCCCCCCGACGGGGGGTAAATCAACTGTTGGCGGGGAGCTGTTTTTT. This chain links TRBV2 with TRBJ2-2; 7 nucleotides agree with TRBD2. This CDR3 region has 18 residues. The trim removed 10 bases at V and 7 bases at J, leaving 24 bases unmatched. Germline lookup yields CDR1 SNHLY and CDR2 FYNNEI.

This chain connects TRBV7-2 to TRBJ2-3, with 16 bases aligning to TRBD2. Germline CDR1 SGHTA, CDR2 FQGNSA. After removal of 0 bases from V and 4 bases from J, the junction contained 1 base not matched to a gene. The CDR3 has 17 residues. CDR3 bases: TGTGCCAGCAGCTTAGCGGGGACTAGCGGGGGGGCAGATACGCAGTATTTT. Protein sequence: CASSLAGTSGGADTQYF. Complete variable domain (other parts from reference TRBV7-2 and TRBJ2-3): GAGVSQSPSNKVTEKGKDVELRCDPISGHTALYWYRQSLGQGLEFLIYFQGNSAPDKSGLPSDRFSAERTGGSVSTLTIQRTQQEDSAVYLCASSLAGTSGGADTQYFGPGTRLTVL.

The chain employs TRBV11-1 and TRBJ2-2, with a weak D call TRBD1 (5 bases). V gave up 3 bases and J gave up 1 base, with 6 bases separating them. The germline V gene encodes CDR1 SGHAT and CDR2 FQDESV (reference sequence). The CDR3 contains 14 residues. DNA of the CDR3: TGTGCCAGCAGCTTCCAGGGGAACACCGGGGAGCTGTTTTTT. Translation gives CASSFQGNTGELFF.

The V call is TRBV18, the J call TRBJ1-1, with D maybe TRBD1 (5 bases). Germline-derived CDR1 and CDR2 are KGHSH and LQKENI. The CDR3 loop spans 14 amino acids. Trimming pared 4 bases from V and 6 bases from J, leaving 15 bases between. CDR3 nucleotides: TGTGCCAGCTCACGGGGCAGGGTCCTCTCTGAAGCTTTCTTT. Translated: CASSRGRVLSEAFF.

The chain employs TRBV10-3 and TRBJ1-2; 10 bases are shared with TRBD1. V lost 0 bases to trimming and J lost 5 bases; unmatched junction nucleotides: 15. The germline V gene encodes CDR1 ENHRY and CDR2 SYGVKD. CDR3 size: 19 residues. The CDR3: CAISESISRGQGPEYGYTF. The CDR3 coding sequence is TGTGCCATCAGTGAGTCGATCTCCAGGGGACAGGGGCCGGAATATGGCTACACCTTC.

The chain uses TRBV19 and TRBJ2-1; 8 nucleotides line up with TRBD2. Germline V gene lookup returns CDR1 LNHDA and CDR2 SQIVND (reference sequence). The CDR3 covers 15 residues. Unmatched junction bases numbered 7, after V lost 3 bases and J lost 6 bases. The CDR3 sequence: CASSIRLAGSNEQFF. Here the CDR3 DNA reads TGTGCCAGTAGTATTCGGCTAGCGGGTAGCAATGAGCAGTTCTTC.

V gene TRBV6-5 combines with J gene TRBJ1-2; TRBD1 is a possible D gene (5 bases). This CDR3 is built from 13 residues. CDR1 is MNHEY, CDR2 SVGAGI, per germline. V was trimmed by 6 bases and J by 5 bases, leaving 13 bases between them. DNA for the CDR3: TGTGCCAGCAGGCAGGGTTTTAGGTATGGCTACACCTTC. This translates into CASRQGFRYGYTF.

The chain links TRBV19 to TRBJ1-2; D gene ambiguous. The CDR3 covers 13 residues. Per germline, CDR1 LNHDA and CDR2 SQIVND (reference sequence). Trimming stripped 8 bases from V and 1 base from J, with 11 bases between. For the CDR3, the DNA is TGTGCCAGTGAGTCCCCCGTTAACTATGGCTACACCTTC. It specifies CASESPVNYGYTF. The entire variable domain, with the rest obtained from reference TRBV19 and TRBJ1-2, is as follows: DGGITQSPKYLFRKEGQNVTLSCEQNLNHDAMYWYRQDPGQGLRLIYYSQIVNDFQKGDIAEGYSVSREKKESFPLTVTSAQKNPTAFYLCASESPVNYGYTFGSGTRLTVV.

The chain links TRBV11-2 to TRBJ2-5; 11 positions match TRBD2. Germline V CDR1 and CDR2: SGHAT, FQNNGV. The CDR3 consists of 17 residues. V lost 1 base to trimming and J lost 1 base; unmatched junction nucleotides: 5. The CDR3 spells CASSLGLAGGRQETQYF. In DNA form, the CDR3 reads TGTGCCAGCAGCTTAGGTCTAGCGGGGGGACGCCAAGAGACCCAGTACTTC.

The chain links TRBV3-1 (or the pseudogene TRBV3-2) to TRBJ1-5; unclear D gene. Germline-derived CDR1 and CDR2 are LGHDT and YNNKEL (reference sequence). This CDR3 is 11 amino acids long. The V end was cut by 8 bases, the J end by 4 bases, with 6 bases between. CDR3 coding DNA: TGTGCCAGCGGTACAAATCAGCCCCAGCATTTT. Translated, it gives CASGTNQPQHF.

The rearrangement links TRBV11-2 to TRBJ1-3; tentative D call: TRBD1 (5 bases). Germline values: CDR1 SGHAT, CDR2 FQNNGV. With 4 bases removed from V and 3 bases from J, the gap between germline ends came to 13 bases. The CDR3 runs to 15 residues. The CDR3 DNA is TGTGCCAGCAGCTCCTTCAGGGATCTTGGAAACACCATATATTTT. It codes for CASSSFRDLGNTIYF.

The rearrangement joins TRBV11-2 to TRBJ2-2, with TRBD2 identical over 8 bases. This CDR3 has 17 residues. From germline, CDR1 is SGHAT and CDR2 FQNNGV. V shed 5 bases and J 3 bases; nucleotides not matched to a gene: 11. The CDR3 DNA sequence: TGTGCCAGCAGCCGAGAGGGGGGACTAGGGCACACCGGGGAGCTGTTTTTT. Its protein is CASSREGGLGHTGELFF.

The chain links TRBV29-1 to TRBJ1-4, with D possibly being TRBD1 (6 bases). Between the trimmed V and J ends, which lost 4 bases and 7 bases, there was a span of 16 bases. The CDR3 sequence is 14 residues long. CDR1 SQVTM and CDR2 ANQGSEA come from the germline V gene. CDR3 residues: CSVAEQGNTEKLFF. CDR3 bases: TGCAGCGTTGCAGAGCAGGGGAATACTGAAAAACTGTTTTTT.

V gene TRBV6-5 combines with J gene TRBJ2-7; a weak D match, TRBD1 (6 bases). Per germline, CDR1 MNHEY and CDR2 SVGAGI. CDR3 length equals 15 residues. Between the trimmed V and J ends, which lost 3 bases and 4 bases, there was a span of 16 bases. The DNA of the CDR3 is TGTGCCAGCAGTTATTCCGGGACAACGGCATACGAGCAGTACTTC. This gives the protein CASSYSGTTAYEQYF.

This chain connects TRBV15 to TRBJ1-5, with 9 nucleotides matching TRBD1. This CDR3 has 13 amino acids. Per the germline V gene, CDR1 is LNHNV and CDR2 is YYDKDF (reference sequence). With V trimmed by 9 bases and J by 4 bases, 4 bases remained unmatched. The CDR3 here is CATQDRGNQPQHF. DNA of the CDR3: TGTGCCACTCAGGACAGGGGTAATCAGCCCCAGCATTTT.

The chain is built from TRBV4-2 and TRBJ1-1; TRBD1 aligns across 10 bases. Germline loops: CDR1 LGHNA, CDR2 YNFKEQ. This CDR3 region has 14 residues. J was trimmed by 4 bases and V by 11 bases; bases with no gene match: 10. As DNA, the CDR3 is TGTGCCTCCGGGACAGGGGAATTCGGCACTGAAGCTTTCTTT. This encodes CASGTGEFGTEAFF.

CDR3 nucleotides: TGTGCCAGCAGCTCCTCATATGCTAGCGGGGGGCTAGCCAAAAACATTCAGTACTTC. This gives the protein CASSSSYASGGLAKNIQYF. The rearrangement uses TRBV7-2 and TRBJ2-4, with 11 bases that match TRBD2. From germline, CDR1 is SGHTA and CDR2 FQGNSA. The V and J ends lost 4 bases and 0 bases, in that order; junction bases with no gene match: 11. This CDR3 is 19 amino acids long. The full variable domain, rest sourced from reference TRBV7-2 and TRBJ2-4, is GAGVSQSPSNKVTEKGKDVELRCDPISGHTALYWYRQSLGQGLEFLIYFQGNSAPDKSGLPSDRFSAERTGGSVSTLTIQRTQQEDSAVYLCASSSSYASGGLAKNIQYFGAGTRLSVL.

The CDR3: CASSGTGMNTEAFF. CDR3 coding DNA: TGCGCCAGCAGCGGGACAGGGATGAACACTGAAGCTTTCTTT. The chain has TRBV5-1 and TRBJ1-1; 9 nucleotides match TRBD1. With 4 bases clipped from V and 0 bases from J, the junction kept 1 base outside the gene matches. CDR1 and CDR2 from the germline V gene are SGHRS and YFSETQ. The CDR3 spans 14 residues.

The chain uses TRBV28 and TRBJ2-1; 8 bases agree with TRBD2. Germline CDR1 MDHEN, CDR2 SYDVKM. V was clipped by 4 bases and J by 4 bases; unmatched bases: 12. There are 17 residues in the CDR3. In DNA, the CDR3 is TGTGCCAGCAGTTCCCCCGGGAGGGGGGGGCGTTACAATGAGCAGTTCTTC. Translating gives CASSSPGRGGRYNEQFF.

The gene calls are TRBV18 and TRBJ1-5; D remains ambiguous. The ends were cut back, 6 bases at V and 5 bases at J, with 11 bases in the middle. This CDR3 region has 13 residues. Germline V gene sequence: CDR1 KGHSH, CDR2 LQKENI. This CDR3 is CASSPSTHQPQHF. The CDR3 DNA follows: TGTGCCAGCTCGCCCTCTACGCATCAGCCCCAGCATTTT. Complete variable domain (other parts from reference TRBV18 and TRBJ1-5): NAGVMQNPRHLVRRRGQEARLRCSPMKGHSHVYWYRQLPEEGLKFMVYLQKENIIDESGMPKERFSAEFPKEGPSILRIQQVVRGDSAAYFCASSPSTHQPQHFGDGTRLSIL.